This T cell receptor (beta chain) was observed in a study of cytomegalovirus exposure and HLA in healthy donors. Findings and caveats of the study: It emerged from a later analysis that several of the most significant clusters appeared to be linked to common viral pathogens. Association with HLA alleles at 0.05 false discovery rate was found for some 18,000 TCR beta sequences in a later analysis.

In the PCR, 60 Vbeta and 13 Jbeta primers were used. Original methodology: There were about 80 million unique TCR beta chains by a later count, and approximately 11 million of them were shared. Data came from immunoSEQ multiplex PCR; TCRdb stores just in-frame clones and leaves some out. That table gives V, J and clone size, and the DNA gave D and trimming. The profile shows about 140,000 clones, 76% of them singletons. Turning to this clone: Its antigen remains unidentified.

The ends lost 0 bases at V and 0 bases at J; junction bases unmatched: 10. CDR3 length: 20 amino acids. Looked up from germline, CDR1 is MGHRA and CDR2 is YSYEKL. The TCR comes from a man aged 35 to 55 in good health and CMV-seronegative. Sequences were obtained from PBMCs. V usage is TRBV4-1 and J usage is TRBJ1-5; 11 bases map to TRBD1. In nucleotides, the CDR3 is TGCGCCAGCAGCCAAGATAGGTGGACAGGGGGCACAACTAGCAATCAGCCCCAGCATTTT. As protein: CASSQDRWTGGTTSNQPQHF.